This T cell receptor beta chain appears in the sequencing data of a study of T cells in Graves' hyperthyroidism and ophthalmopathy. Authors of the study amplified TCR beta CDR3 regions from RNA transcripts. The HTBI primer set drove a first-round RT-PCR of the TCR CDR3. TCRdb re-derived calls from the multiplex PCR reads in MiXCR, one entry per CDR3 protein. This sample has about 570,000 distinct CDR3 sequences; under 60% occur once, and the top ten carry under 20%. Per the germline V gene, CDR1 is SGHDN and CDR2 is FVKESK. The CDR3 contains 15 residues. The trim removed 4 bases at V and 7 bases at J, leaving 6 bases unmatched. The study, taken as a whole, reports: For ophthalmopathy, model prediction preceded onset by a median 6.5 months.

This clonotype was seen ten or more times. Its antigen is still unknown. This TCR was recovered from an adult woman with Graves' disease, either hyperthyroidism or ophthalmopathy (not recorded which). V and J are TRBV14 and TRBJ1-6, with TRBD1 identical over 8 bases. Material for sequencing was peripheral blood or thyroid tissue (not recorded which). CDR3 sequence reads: CASSPQTGANSPLHF. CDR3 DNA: TGTGCCAGCAGCCCACAGACAGGGGCGAATTCACCCCTCCACTTT.